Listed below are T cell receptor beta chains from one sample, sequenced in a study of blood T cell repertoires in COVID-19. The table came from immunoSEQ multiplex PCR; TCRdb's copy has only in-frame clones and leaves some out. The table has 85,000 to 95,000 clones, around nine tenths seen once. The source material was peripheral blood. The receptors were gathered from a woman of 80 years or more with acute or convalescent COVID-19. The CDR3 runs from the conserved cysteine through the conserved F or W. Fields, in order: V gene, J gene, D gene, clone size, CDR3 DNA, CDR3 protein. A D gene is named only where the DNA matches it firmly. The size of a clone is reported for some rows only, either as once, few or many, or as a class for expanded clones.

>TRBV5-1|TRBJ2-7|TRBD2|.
TGCGCCAGCAGCTTGGAGGCGGGGGGACCCTACGAGCAGTACTTC
CASSLEAGGPYEQYF
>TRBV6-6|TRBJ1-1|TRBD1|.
TGTGCCAGCAGTTGGGGACAGTGGGTTGAAGCTTTCTTT
CASSWGQWVEAFF
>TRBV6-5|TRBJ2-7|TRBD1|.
TGTGCCAGCAGTTACTCGAAGACAGGGCCTACCTACGAGCAGTACTTC
CASSYSKTGPTYEQYF
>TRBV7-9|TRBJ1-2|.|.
TGTGCCAGCAGCCGAGGGTATGGCTACACCTTC
CASSRGYGYTF
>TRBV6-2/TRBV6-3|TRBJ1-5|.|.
TGTGCCAGCAGTTCACCGCGGGGGGGTAATCAGCCCCAGCATTTT
CASSSPRGGNQPQHF
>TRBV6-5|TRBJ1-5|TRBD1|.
TGTGCCAGCAGTTACACCTCCGGGACAGGGGGACAGCCCCAGCATTTT
CASSYTSGTGGQPQHF
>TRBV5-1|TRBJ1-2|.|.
TGCGCCAGCAGCTTGGATCCCACAGGGATTGATGGCTACACCTTC
CASSLDPTGIDGYTF
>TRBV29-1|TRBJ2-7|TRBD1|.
TGCAGCGTTGTGACAGGGTTCACCTACGAGCAGTACTTC
CSVVTGFTYEQYF
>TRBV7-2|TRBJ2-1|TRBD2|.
TGTGCCAGCAGCTTAGTTGGGACTAGCGGGGGGGTCTACAATGAGCAGTTCTTC
CASSLVGTSGGVYNEQFF
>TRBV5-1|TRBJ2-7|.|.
TGCGCCAGCAGCTTGGGGGACAACAACTACGAGCAGTACTTC
CASSLGDNNYEQYF
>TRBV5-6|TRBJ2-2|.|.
TGTGCCAGCAGCGGCGACAGTTGGGGAACCGGGGAGCTGTTTTTT
CASSGDSWGTGELFF
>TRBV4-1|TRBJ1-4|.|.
TGCGCCAGCAGCCAGGGAGTTAGTCTAGAGGGTCATGAAAAACTGTTTTTT
CASSQGVSLEGHEKLFF
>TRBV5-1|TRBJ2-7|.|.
TGCGCCAGCAGCACTTACCCCACCTCCTACGAGCAGTACTTC
CASSTYPTSYEQYF
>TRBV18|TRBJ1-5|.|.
TGTGCCAGCTCACCGGGGGACACCCAGCCCCAGCATTTT
CASSPGDTQPQHF
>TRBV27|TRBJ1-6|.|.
TGTGCCAGCAGTTTATCGTCGGGGTCACCCCTCCACTTT
CASSLSSGSPLHF
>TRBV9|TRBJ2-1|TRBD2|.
TGTGCCAGCAGCCGAACTAGCGGGGGGGCCAATGAGCAGTTCTTC
CASSRTSGGANEQFF
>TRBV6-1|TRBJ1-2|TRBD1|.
TGTGCCAGCAGTGACAGGGGGTATGGCTACACCTTC
CASSDRGYGYTF
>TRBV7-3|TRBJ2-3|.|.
TGTGCCAGCAGCTTAGGCGGGGCCGGGGATACGCAGTATTTT
CASSLGGAGDTQYF
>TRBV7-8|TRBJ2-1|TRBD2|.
TGTGCCAGCAGCCGGACTAGCGGGGTTTTCAATGAGCAGTTCTTC
CASSRTSGVFNEQFF
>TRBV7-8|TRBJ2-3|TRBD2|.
TGTGCCAGCAGCTTGGGACTAGCGGGGGGAGATACGCAGTATTTT
CASSLGLAGGDTQYF
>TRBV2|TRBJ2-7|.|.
TGTGCCAGCAGTGGGCTAGCTCTGGGGGAGCAGTACTTC
CASSGLALGEQYF
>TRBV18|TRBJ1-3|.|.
TGTGCCAGCTCACCAAGGACAGACTCTGGAAACACCATATATTTT
CASSPRTDSGNTIYF
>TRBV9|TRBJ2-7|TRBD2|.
TGTGCCAGCAGCGTAGGCGCGGGGGGTCTTTACGAGCAGTACTTC
CASSVGAGGLYEQYF
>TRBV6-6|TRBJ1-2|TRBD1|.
TGTGCCAGCAGGCGACAGGGGGCCGACTATGGCTACACCTTC
CASRRQGADYGYTF
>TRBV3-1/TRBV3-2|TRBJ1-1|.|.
TGTGCCAGCAGCCCGATTTTAGGGGCCAACACTGAAGCTTTCTTT
CASSPILGANTEAFF
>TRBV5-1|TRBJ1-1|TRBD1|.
TGCGCCAGCAGCTGGACAGGGGGTGATACTGAAGCTTTCTTT
CASSWTGGDTEAFF
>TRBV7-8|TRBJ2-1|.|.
TGTGCCAGCAGCTTAGGAGATGAGCAGTTCTTC
CASSLGDEQFF
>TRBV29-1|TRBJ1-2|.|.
TGCAGCGTTGTAGTTAGCAGCTATGGCTACACCTTC
CSVVVSSYGYTF
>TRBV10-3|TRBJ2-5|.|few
TGTGCCATCAGTGAGGTTCGGGAGACCCAGTACTTC
CAISEVRETQYF
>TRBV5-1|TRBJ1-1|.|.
TGCGCCAGCAAGGACTTCCCAGGGAGGTCTGAAGCTTTCTTT
CASKDFPGRSEAFF
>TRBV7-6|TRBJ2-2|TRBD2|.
TGTGCCAGCAGCTCTCTAGCGGGGGGGAGTAGCACCGGGGAGCTGTTTTTT
CASSSLAGGSSTGELFF
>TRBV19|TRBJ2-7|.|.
TGTGCCAGTAGTATCTCGAATAGCTTCGAGCAGTACTTC
CASSISNSFEQYF
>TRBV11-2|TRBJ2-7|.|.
TGTGCCAGCAGCAGGACTTCTCAAAGCTACTACGAGCAGTACTTC
CASSRTSQSYYEQYF
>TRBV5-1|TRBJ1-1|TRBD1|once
TGCGCCAGCAGCGTAACAGGGGCGGGGGCTTTCTTT
CASSVTGAGAFF
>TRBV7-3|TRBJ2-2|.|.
TGTGCCAGCAGCCCAACTCACAACACCGGGGAGCTGTTTTTT
CASSPTHNTGELFF
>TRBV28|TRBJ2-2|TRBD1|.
TGTGCCAGCCGTTTGGGCAGGGGGCAGGTTACCGGGGAGCTGTTTTTT
CASRLGRGQVTGELFF
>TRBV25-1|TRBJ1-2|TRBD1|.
TGTGCCAGCAGCGGGACAGGGTTGGGCTACACCTTC
CASSGTGLGYTF
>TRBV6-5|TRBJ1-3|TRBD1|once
TGTGCCAGCAGTAAGACAGGGATTGGAAACACCATATATTTT
CASSKTGIGNTIYF
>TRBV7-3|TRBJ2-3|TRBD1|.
TGTGCCAGCAGCCTCACCGGGACAGGGTTGGAAGATACGCAGTATTTT
CASSLTGTGLEDTQYF
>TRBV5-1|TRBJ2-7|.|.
TGCGCCAGCAGCTTGGCTCCCGAGACCTACGAGCAGTACTTC
CASSLAPETYEQYF
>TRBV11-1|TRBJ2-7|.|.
TGTGCCAGCAGCCAGGGCGGCGCCTACGAGCAGTACTTC
CASSQGGAYEQYF
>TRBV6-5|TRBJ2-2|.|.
TGTGCCAGCAGGGGGGGCGGGGAGCTGTTTTTT
CASRGGGELFF
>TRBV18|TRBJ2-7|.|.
TGTGCCAGCTCACCAAGAGACTCCCCCTACGAGCAGTACTTC
CASSPRDSPYEQYF
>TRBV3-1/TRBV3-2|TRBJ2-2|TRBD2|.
TGTGCCAGCAGCCGCCGACTAGCGGGGGGGCCCGGGGAGCTGTTTTTT
CASSRRLAGGPGELFF
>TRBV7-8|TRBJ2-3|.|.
TGTGCCAGCAGCTTCCCGGGACTTTCCACAGATACGCAGTATTTT
CASSFPGLSTDTQYF